A single sample is the source of the 31 T cell receptor beta chains below, sequenced in a study of T cells in Graves' hyperthyroidism and ophthalmopathy. The CDR3 regions of TCR beta were amplified from RNA transcripts. During a first-round RT-PCR of the TCR CDR3, the HTBI primer set was used. Via MiXCR, TCRdb re-called the multiplex PCR reads, giving one row per CDR3 protein. The table lists hundreds of thousands of distinct CDR3 sequences, about 45% of them singletons. The sequenced sample consisted of peripheral blood or thyroid tissue (not recorded which). The origin of the receptors is an adult man with Graves' disease, either hyperthyroidism or ophthalmopathy (not recorded which).

The CDR3 region has the DNA TGTGCCAGCAGGGTGACAGGGAATTTCGGGGAGCTGTTTTTT. Its protein product is CASRVTGNFGELFF. J is TRBJ2-2 and V is TRBV12-3 or TRBV12-4, with TRBD1 identical over 7 bases. The CDR3 contains 14 residues. J gave up 7 bases and V 6 bases, and 8 bases lay outside the gene matches.

The chain has TRBV2 and TRBJ2-7; the match to TRBD1 covers 8 bases. V shed 10 bases and J 0 bases; nucleotides not matched to a gene: 5. Germline loops: CDR1 SNHLY, CDR2 FYNNEI. The CDR3 runs to 13 residues. This CDR3 is CATDRADSYEQYF. CDR3 DNA sequence: TGTGCCACGGACAGGGCTGACTCCTACGAGCAGTACTTC.

The rearrangement joins TRBV7-2 to TRBJ2-2; D is possibly TRBD1 (6 bases). Germline loops: CDR1 SGHTA, CDR2 FQGNSA. V dropped 3 bases and J dropped 3 bases, with 11 bases sitting between them. The CDR3 spans 15 residues. This CDR3 reads CASSFRDKYTGELFF. The CDR3 nucleotides read TGTGCCAGCAGCTTCCGGGACAAATACACCGGGGAGCTGTTTTTT.

The chain couples TRBV7-3 to TRBJ1-5; 8 bases align to TRBD1. CDR1 is SGHTA and CDR2 is FQGTGA in the germline V gene. The CDR3 covers 15 residues. With V trimmed by 8 bases and J by 3 bases, 9 bases remained unmatched. The CDR3 DNA is TGTGCCAGCTCACCGCAGGGGGCCTACAATCAGCCCCAGCATTTT. This translates into CASSPQGAYNQPQHF. Full variable domain (missing parts from reference TRBV7-3 and TRBJ1-5): GAGVSQTPSNKVTEKGKYVELRCDPISGHTALYWYRQSLGQGPEFLIYFQGTGAADDSGLPNDRFFAVRPEGSVSTLKIQRTERGDSAVYLCASSPQGAYNQPQHFGDGTRLSIL.

This clonotype has just a few counts. The chain employs TRBV19 and TRBJ1-5, with D perhaps TRBD1 (6 bases). V was shortened by 3 bases and J by 6 bases, with 12 bases between the two germline ends. The CDR3 is made up of 14 amino acids. Germline lookup yields CDR1 LNHDA and CDR2 SQIVND (reference sequence). CDR3 bases: TGTGCCAGTAGTATGGAGCAGGGGCTTCAGCCCCAGCATTTT. Translation: CASSMEQGLQPQHF.

In this sample, this clonotype turned up many times. The rearrangement links TRBV29-1 to TRBJ1-1, with D perhaps matching TRBD1 (6 bases). V lost 6 bases and J 7 bases, leaving 30 bases between the germline ends. The germline gives CDR1 SQVTM, CDR2 ANQGSEA. The CDR3 has 17 amino acids. CDR3 amino acids: CSVRPPYGRVEQGEAFF. Here the CDR3 DNA reads TGCAGCGTCCGCCCCCCTTACGGGAGGGTAGAACAGGGTGAAGCTTTCTTT.

The table lists this clonotype with a few counts. The V call is TRBV7-9, the J call TRBJ2-5, with 13 nucleotides matching TRBD2. V shed 6 bases, J shed 5 bases, and the junction held 9 bases outside the gene matches. The germline V gene has CDR1 SEHNR and CDR2 FQNEAQ (reference sequence). The CDR3 has 16 residues. CDR3 in DNA: TGTGCCAGCAGACATACTAGCGGGAGGGCCGGGGAGACCCAGTACTTC. Translating it yields CASRHTSGRAGETQYF.

The chain has TRBV20-1 and TRBJ1-6, with D uncertain. V lost 7 bases, J lost 6 bases, and 4 bases lay in between. Germline CDR1 reads DFQATT; CDR2 reads SNEGSKA (reference sequence). This CDR3 is 10 amino acids long. The CDR3 protein is CSDINSPLHF. The DNA for the CDR3 is TGCAGTGACATTAATTCACCCCTCCACTTT.

This chain joins TRBV19 and TRBJ1-1; no definite D call. V shed 9 bases and J shed 3 bases, with 20 bases lying between them. The CDR3 totals 15 residues. CDR1 is LNHDA and CDR2 is SQIVND in the germline V gene (reference sequence). This CDR3 is CASSLNALRYTEAFF. Written as DNA, the CDR3 is TGTGCCAGCAGTTTAAACGCTTTAAGGTACACTGAAGCTTTCTTT.

The V call is TRBV7-9, the J call TRBJ1-1; D may be TRBD1 (5 bases). The germline gives CDR1 SEHNR, CDR2 FQNEAQ (reference sequence). The CDR3 totals 17 residues. V was pared by 7 bases and J by 2 bases, with 23 bases between. Here the CDR3 reads CASTRMKSGTGNTEAFF. The CDR3 DNA reads as TGTGCCAGCACCCGGATGAAATCTGGGACTGGTAACACTGAAGCTTTCTTT. Full variable domain (remainder filled in from reference TRBV7-9 and TRBJ1-1): DTGVSQNPRHKITKRGQNVTFRCDPISEHNRLYWYRQTLGQGPEFLTYFQNEAQLEKSRLLSDRFSAERPKGSFSTLEIQRTEQGDSAMYLCASTRMKSGTGNTEAFFGQGTRLTVV.

This clonotype was counted between two and nine times. The genes are TRBV19 and TRBJ1-5; D is unresolved. In germline, CDR1 is LNHDA, CDR2 SQIVND (reference sequence). V lost 4 bases, J lost 7 bases, and 11 bases lay in between. This CDR3 has 13 amino acids. In nucleotides, the CDR3 is TGTGCCAGTAGTAGTCAGATCGGACAGCCCCAGCATTTT. Its protein product is CASSSQIGQPQHF.

The rearrangement joins TRBV9 to TRBJ1-1, with D perhaps matching TRBD1 (5 bases). V lost 4 bases, J lost 1 base, and 17 bases lay in between. In germline, CDR1 is SGDLS, CDR2 YYNGEE. The CDR3 sequence is 16 residues long. The CDR3: CASSFKPGPANTEAFF. The DNA of the CDR3 is TGTGCCAGCAGCTTTAAACCGGGACCCGCGAACACTGAAGCTTTCTTT.

Notes on this clonotype: The junction and the germline gene differ at one end; a read error may be behind it. CDR3 in amino acids: CASSHQTTGERRGYTF. The CDR3 nucleotides read TGCGCCAGCAGCCATCAGACGACAGGGGAGCGTAGAGGCTACACCTTC. This chain joins TRBV7-3 and TRBJ1-2, with 8 positions matching TRBD1. The CDR3 runs 16 residues. Germline values: CDR1 SGHTA, CDR2 FQGTGA.

This clonotype has ten or more counts. V gene TRBV10-3 combines with J gene TRBJ2-7; D perhaps matches TRBD1 (6 bases). The germline CDR1 and CDR2 sequences are ENHRY and SYGVKD. V shed 3 bases and J shed 1 base, with 13 bases lying between them. CDR3 length equals 15 residues. CDR3 sequence: CAISDLAGESYEQYF. The CDR3, as DNA: TGTGCCATCAGTGATTTGGCAGGGGAGTCCTACGAGCAGTACTTC.

This clonotype was seen only a few times. The gene calls are TRBV29-1 and TRBJ2-3; the match to TRBD2 covers 11 bases. Germline loops: CDR1 SQVTM, CDR2 ANQGSEA. Trimming removed 6 bases from V and 1 base from J; junction bases left unmatched: 9. The CDR3 is 16 amino acids. The CDR3 sequence: CSVASGGSLRTDTQYF. The CDR3 nucleotides are TGCAGCGTGGCTAGCGGGGGGAGCCTGCGCACAGATACGCAGTATTTT.

A word on this clonotype: A much more abundant neighbour one base away suggests this may be a read error. The V call is TRBV7-6, the J call TRBJ1-5; no reliable D call. The CDR3 covers 14 residues. Germline V gene data show CDR1 as SGHVS and CDR2 as FNYEAQ. This CDR3 is CACSLVRESQPQHF. CDR3 bases: TGTGCCTGCAGCTTAGTTCGGGAAAGTCAGCCCCAGCATTTT.

The chain uses TRBV12-3 or TRBV12-4 and TRBJ2-2; D call uncertain. This CDR3 is 15 amino acids long. V was shortened by 6 bases and J by 1 base, with 12 bases between the two germline ends. Here the CDR3 DNA reads TGTGCCAGCAGCCCCTCCCGGAGGAACACCGGGGAGCTGTTTTTT. The encoded protein is CASSPSRRNTGELFF.

This clonotype was seen more than once but under ten times. The chain is built from TRBV20-1 and TRBJ2-5; 11 bases agree with TRBD2. Germline values: CDR1 DFQATT, CDR2 SNEGSKA (reference sequence). V shed 3 bases and J 4 bases; nucleotides not matched to a gene: 7. The CDR3 spans 15 residues. This CDR3 is CSASLLAGAVETQYF. CDR3 bases: TGCAGTGCTAGCTTACTAGCGGGGGCTGTAGAGACCCAGTACTTC.

This clonotype was seen a handful of times. The chain carries TRBV20-1 and TRBJ1-2; 10 bases fit TRBD1. V trimming: 5 bases; J trimming: 6 bases; junction bases outside the gene matches: 15. The CDR3 is 16 amino acids. Germline CDR1 is DFQATT and CDR2 is SNEGSKA (reference sequence). The CDR3 nucleotides are TGCAGTGCTTTAGACCGGGACAGGGGTTTGCGTGATGGCTACACCTTC. Its translation: CSALDRDRGLRDGYTF.

The chain recombines TRBV12-3 or TRBV12-4 with TRBJ1-2, with D perhaps matching TRBD1 (5 bases). The CDR3 runs 11 residues. Between the trimmed V and J ends, which lost 10 bases and 3 bases, there was a span of 9 bases. The CDR3 coding sequence is TGTGCCACAGGGAGAGACTATGGCTACACCTTC. Protein: CATGRDYGYTF.

In this sample, this clonotype turned up a few times. This rearrangement joins TRBV6-6 to TRBJ2-7, with TRBD1 matching over 7 bases. The CDR3 consists of 16 residues. Germline-derived CDR1 and CDR2 are MNHNY and SVGAGI (reference sequence). The V segment lost 6 bases and the J segment 0 bases; nucleotides outside the gene matches: 11. The CDR3 region has the DNA TGTGCCAGCAGGAACTCGGGACAGCGGATCTCCTACGAGCAGTACTTC. This sequence encodes CASRNSGQRISYEQYF.

This clonotype was found a few times. The rearrangement uses TRBV5-6 and TRBJ1-1, with 7 bases matching TRBD1. Trimming at V came to 3 bases and at J to 3 bases, leaving 5 bases not matched to a gene. The CDR3 totals 14 residues. Per germline, CDR1 SGHDT and CDR2 YYEEEE. Written as DNA, the CDR3 is TGTGCCAGCAGCTGGGGACAGTTTTACACTGAAGCTTTCTTT. Residues: CASSWGQFYTEAFF.

This rearrangement joins TRBV10-3 to TRBJ2-7, with D tentatively TRBD2 (6 bases). V lost 10 bases, J lost 0 bases, and 19 bases lay in between. The V gene's germline CDR1 is ENHRY and CDR2 SYGVKD. The CDR3 has 15 residues. CDR3 sequence reads: CASSPTGTVSYEQYF. The CDR3, as DNA: TGTGCCAGCAGCCCAACCGGGACTGTCTCCTACGAGCAGTACTTC.

The genes are TRBV15 and TRBJ1-2, with 9 bases matching TRBD1. The germline CDR1 and CDR2 sequences are LNHNV and YYDKDF (reference sequence). V gave up 4 bases and J gave up 2 bases; unmatched junction bases: 8. The CDR3 spans 16 residues. As DNA, the CDR3 is TGTGCCACCAGCACAGCCCGCGGACAGGGGAACTATGGCTACACCTTC. Encoded protein: CATSTARGQGNYGYTF.

The chain joins TRBV7-8 to TRBJ1-5, with D tentatively TRBD1 (5 bases). CDR3 length: 13 residues. Germline-derived CDR1 and CDR2 are SGHVS and FQNEAQ. In nucleotides, the CDR3 is TGTGCTAGAGGGGCACTTAGCAATCAGCCCCAGCATTTT. As protein: CARGALSNQPQHF.

There are many counts of this clonotype. The gene calls are TRBV24-1 and TRBJ2-2, with 7 bases lining up with TRBD1. Germline V gene lookup returns CDR1 KGHDR and CDR2 SFDVKD. The CDR3 is made up of 13 amino acids. J gave up 1 base and V 9 bases, and 1 base lay outside the gene matches. The CDR3: CATGTENTGELFF. CDR3 coding DNA: TGTGCCACCGGGACAGAGAACACCGGGGAGCTGTTTTTT.

This chain links TRBV12-3 or TRBV12-4 with TRBJ1-2; tentatively, D is TRBD1 (6 bases). This CDR3 region has 14 residues. Deletions cut 2 bases from V and 8 bases from J, with 15 bases between. The CDR3 DNA is TGTGCCAGCAGTTTAACCCAGGGAGGGGGGGGCTACACCTTC. This codes for CASSLTQGGGGYTF.

This clonotype showed up many times. V gene TRBV9 combines with J gene TRBJ1-1, with 7 bases matching TRBD1. Germline values: CDR1 SGDLS, CDR2 YYNGEE. This CDR3 has 14 residues. V was pared by 4 bases and J by 1 base, with 4 bases of the junction left unmatched. The CDR3 reads CASSKNRGNTEAFF. DNA for the CDR3: TGTGCCAGCAGCAAGAACAGGGGGAACACTGAAGCTTTCTTT. Combining the CDR3 with reference TRBV9 and TRBJ1-1 gives the whole variable domain DSGVTQTPKHLITATGQRVTLRCSPRSGDLSVYWYQQSLDQGLQFLIQYYNGEERAKGNILERFSAQQFPDLHSELNLSSLELGDSALYFCASSKNRGNTEAFFGQGTRLTVV.

This clonotype has ten or more counts. The rearrangement links TRBV19 to TRBJ2-7, with D possibly being TRBD1 (6 bases). This CDR3 comprises 13 residues. The ends were cut back, 5 bases at V and 3 bases at J, with 11 bases in the middle. CDR1 and CDR2 (germline): LNHDA, SQIVND (reference sequence). CDR3 residues: CASSQQGGYEQYF. CDR3 nucleotides: TGTGCCAGTAGTCAACAGGGCGGCTACGAGCAGTACTTC.

This clonotype was recorded at least ten times. The chain couples TRBV9 to TRBJ2-2, with 10 positions matching TRBD1. This CDR3 has 14 amino acids. With 6 bases clipped from V and 4 bases from J, the junction kept 3 bases outside the gene matches. Germline CDR1 and CDR2: SGDLS and YYNGEE. The CDR3 region is CASNRDRGTGELFF. For the CDR3, the DNA is TGTGCCAGCAACCGGGACAGGGGCACCGGGGAGCTGTTTTTT.

The CDR3 sequence: CSAWLGVDSPLHF. The CDR3 nucleotides are TGCAGTGCTTGGCTAGGGGTAGACTCACCCCTCCACTTT. The rearrangement links TRBV20-1 to TRBJ1-6; TRBD1 is a possible D gene (5 bases). The CDR3 loop spans 13 amino acids. Germline V gene lookup returns CDR1 DFQATT and CDR2 SNEGSKA (reference sequence). V shed 5 bases and J shed 10 bases, with 15 bases lying between them.